Listed here are 11 T cell receptor beta chains from one sample, sequenced in a study of response to subunit inactivated influenza vaccine. Each CDR3 protein is one row after TCRdb ran MiXCR on the RT-PCR reads. The top ten clones hold over 9% of a sample with around 320,000 distinct CDR3 sequences, 20% to 25% of them seen once. The input for sequencing was PBMCs from blood, taken less than 22 months after vaccination. All receptors come from a man between 50 and 69 years old who received an inactivated influenza vaccine.

This clonotype has ten or more counts. The genes are TRBV20-1 and TRBJ1-2, with no clear D. Germline V gene data show CDR1 as DFQATT and CDR2 as SNEGSKA (reference sequence). The V end was cut by 6 bases, the J end by 0 bases, with 11 bases between. This CDR3 is built from 13 residues. The CDR3 nucleotides are TGCAGTGCCAAAGGAGGTACTAACTATGGCTACACCTTC. As protein: CSAKGGTNYGYTF.

The J gene is TRBJ2-7, the V gene TRBV7-9; maybe TRBD1 (6 bases). The CDR3 extends over 15 amino acids. Trimming removed 1 base from V and 5 bases from J, with 15 bases in between. Germline V lookup: CDR1 SEHNR, CDR2 FQNEAQ (reference sequence). The chain's CDR3 is CASSLDRGRGHEQYF. DNA of the CDR3: TGTGCCAGCAGCTTAGATAGGGGCAGGGGCCACGAGCAGTACTTC.

This clonotype was detected a few times. The V call is TRBV4-3, the J call TRBJ2-2; D call uncertain. There are 17 residues in the CDR3. V lost 0 bases, J lost 2 bases, and 13 bases lay in between. Germline assignment: CDR1 LGHNA and CDR2 YSLEER. CDR3: CASSQDRWAVNTGELFF. The CDR3 nucleotides read TGCGCCAGCAGCCAAGATAGGTGGGCCGTAAACACCGGGGAGCTGTTTTTT.

This clonotype was observed a few times. The genes are TRBV12-3 or TRBV12-4 and TRBJ1-4; D perhaps matches TRBD1 (5 bases). Trimming cost V 6 bases and J 1 base, with 9 bases left between them. The CDR3 runs to 14 residues. The CDR3 loop reads CASSNDRTNEKLFF. CDR3 sequence (DNA): TGTGCCAGCAGCAATGACAGAACTAATGAAAAACTGTTTTTT.

This clonotype appeared many times. This chain links TRBV7-9 with TRBJ2-7; D possibly corresponds to TRBD1 (5 bases). CDR3 length: 15 amino acids. Trimming pared 5 bases from V and 2 bases from J, leaving 16 bases between. Per the germline V gene, CDR1 is SEHNR and CDR2 is FQNEAQ (reference sequence). CDR3 coding DNA: TGTGCCAGCAGCGCCGAGAGACAGCCTACCTACGAGCAGTACTTC. Its translation is CASSAERQPTYEQYF. Full variable domain (outside the CDR3, taken from reference TRBV7-9 and TRBJ2-7): DTGVSQNPRHKITKRGQNVTFRCDPISEHNRLYWYRQTLGQGPEFLTYFQNEAQLEKSRLLSDRFSAERPKGSFSTLEIQRTEQGDSAMYLCASSAERQPTYEQYFGPGTRLTVT.

The J gene is TRBJ2-3, the V gene TRBV10-3; 12 bases are a match to TRBD2. With V trimmed by 4 bases and J by 7 bases, 3 bases remained unmatched. Germline-derived CDR1 and CDR2 are ENHRY and SYGVKD. CDR3 length equals 14 residues. The CDR3 spells CAISGTSGEYTQYF. The CDR3 DNA is TGTGCCATCAGTGGGACTAGCGGGGAGTATACGCAGTATTTT.

The chain combines TRBV5-6 with TRBJ2-7; D remains unclear. The CDR3 covers 14 residues. CDR1 is SGHDT, CDR2 YYEEEE, per germline. The V and J ends lost 2 bases and 4 bases respectively, with 13 bases between them. As DNA, the CDR3 is TGTGCCAGCAGCTTCCAGCAACGGCTTTACGAGCAGTACTTC. Residues: CASSFQQRLYEQYF.

The sample holds a few counts of this clonotype. The chain recombines TRBV12-3 or TRBV12-4 with TRBJ1-4; D is undetermined. The CDR3 is made up of 16 amino acids. Trimming cost V 1 base and J 0 bases, with 9 bases left between them. CDR3 in amino acids: CASSLGWLSTNEKLFF. The CDR3 DNA reads as TGTGCCAGCAGTTTAGGTTGGCTCTCAACTAATGAAAAACTGTTTTTT.

In this sample, this clonotype turned up a few times. This chain uses TRBV20-1 with TRBJ2-1, with TRBD2 identical over 12 bases. This CDR3 has 14 residues. The V and J ends lost 5 bases and 7 bases, in that order; junction bases with no gene match: 6. Germline V gene lookup returns CDR1 DFQATT and CDR2 SNEGSKA (reference sequence). Here the CDR3 reads CSAQLAGGSNEQFF. The CDR3 DNA reads as TGCAGTGCTCAACTAGCGGGGGGCTCTAATGAGCAGTTCTTC.

V and J are TRBV19 and TRBJ1-2; D unresolved. The CDR3 runs to 13 residues. CDR1 LNHDA and CDR2 SQIVND come from the germline V gene (reference sequence). The V and J ends lost 3 bases and 8 bases respectively, with 13 bases between them. CDR3 bases: TGTGCCAGTAGTATCCACAGATCGGACGGCTACACCTTC. Amino acid sequence: CASSIHRSDGYTF. The full variable domain, with the rest looked up from reference TRBV19 and TRBJ1-2, is DGGITQSPKYLFRKEGQNVTLSCEQNLNHDAMYWYRQDPGQGLRLIYYSQIVNDFQKGDIAEGYSVSREKKESFPLTVTSAQKNPTAFYLCASSIHRSDGYTFGSGTRLTVV.

This clonotype was counted only a few times. V and J are TRBV10-3 and TRBJ2-2; TRBD2 is a possible D gene (6 bases). Germline V gene lookup returns CDR1 ENHRY and CDR2 SYGVKD. V was shortened by 7 bases and J by 2 bases, with 14 bases between the two germline ends. The length of the CDR3 is 15 residues. The CDR3 DNA is TGTGCCATCACCGCGGGACTTCGTAACACCGGGGAGCTGTTTTTT. This sequence encodes CAITAGLRNTGELFF.